This T cell receptor (beta chain) is drawn from a study of OX40 agonist ivuxolimab in advanced cancers. The wider study: Previous treatment with anti-PD-1, anti-PD-L1 or anti-CTLA-4 therapy was allowed; approximately 40% had received some.

Using immunoSEQ multiplex PCR, the repertoire was profiled, and TCRdb retains in-frame clones only, with some absent. The profile covers about 74,000 clones, with approximately 84% appearing a single time and 2.1% taken by the ten largest. Germline V gives CDR1 MNHEY, CDR2 SVGAGI. The CDR3 consists of 13 residues. The V end lost 5 bases, the J end lost 5 bases, and 13 bases lay between the germline ends. Whole-study findings and limits: Relative to CD4+, CD8+ T cells held more expanded clones on average.

About this clone itself: Its antigen is not identified.

The sequenced sample was CD4+ or CD8+ T cells sorted from blood, obtained in a trial of the OX40 agonist ivuxolimab. The chain uses TRBV6-5 and TRBJ2-7; perhaps TRBD1 as D (6 bases). The source of this sequence is an adult with an advanced solid tumor such as melanoma, head and neck, liver or kidney cancer. The DNA for the CDR3 is TGTGCCAGCAGTCGACAGGTCGTTGACGAGCAGTACTTC. It codes for CASSRQVVDEQYF.